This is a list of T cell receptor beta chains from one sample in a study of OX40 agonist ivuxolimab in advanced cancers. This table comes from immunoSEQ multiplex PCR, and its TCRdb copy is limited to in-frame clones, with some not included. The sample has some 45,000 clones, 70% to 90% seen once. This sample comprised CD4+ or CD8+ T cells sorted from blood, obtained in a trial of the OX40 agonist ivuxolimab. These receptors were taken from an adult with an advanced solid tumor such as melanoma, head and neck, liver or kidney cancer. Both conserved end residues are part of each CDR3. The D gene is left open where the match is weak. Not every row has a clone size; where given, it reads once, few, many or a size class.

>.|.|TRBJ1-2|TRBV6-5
TGTGCCAGCAGTTACCAAAAGGCACCACTCTTCTATGGCTACACCTTC
CASSYQKAPLFYGYTF
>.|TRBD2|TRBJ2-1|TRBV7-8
TGTGCCAGCAGCCTCTCACCCGGGACAGGGAGGCTAGCGGGGGGCGTAGGTGAGCAGTTCTTC
CASSLSPGTGRLAGGVGEQFF
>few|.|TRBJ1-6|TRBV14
TGTGCCAGCAGCCCACAGGGTTCCTATAATTCACCCCTCCACTTT
CASSPQGSYNSPLHF
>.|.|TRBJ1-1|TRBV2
TGTGCCAGCAGTGAATACATGAACACTGAAGCTTTCTTT
CASSEYMNTEAFF
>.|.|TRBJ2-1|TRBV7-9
TGTGCCAGCAGCTTCGTGGGGGGCTCCGACAATGAGCAGTTCTTC
CASSFVGGSDNEQFF
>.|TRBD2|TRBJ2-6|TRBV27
TGTGCCACAGGACTAGGCAACTCTGGGGCCAACGTCCTGACTTTC
CATGLGNSGANVLTF
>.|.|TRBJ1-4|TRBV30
TGTGCCTGGAGTGGAGGGGGGATGGAAAATGGACTGTTTTTT
CAWSGGGMENGLFF
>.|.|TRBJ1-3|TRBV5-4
TGTGCCAGCGAACCCACCGGGGGGGCAGGAGGAAACACCATATATTTT
CASEPTGGAGGNTIYF
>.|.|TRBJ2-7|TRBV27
TGTGCCAGCAGTTTGATAGGGGACGAGCAGTACTTC
CASSLIGDEQYF
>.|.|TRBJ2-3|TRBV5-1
TGCGCCAGCAGCTACCAGGGCCCTAGCACAGATACGCAGTATTTT
CASSYQGPSTDTQYF
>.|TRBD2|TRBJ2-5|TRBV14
TGTGCCAGCAGCCAGCCTGGCGGGGGGCCGAGGGAGACCCAGTACTTC
CASSQPGGGPRETQYF
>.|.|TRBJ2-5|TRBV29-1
TGCAGCGTTGGAAGGGCAAATAACCGGGAGACCCAGTACTTC
CSVGRANNRETQYF
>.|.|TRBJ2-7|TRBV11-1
TGTGCCAGCAGCTTAGCTGGCCTTCCCTACGAGCAGTACTTC
CASSLAGLPYEQYF
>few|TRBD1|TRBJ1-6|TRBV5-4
TGTGCCAGCAGCGCGGGACAGGGGCGACGTAATTCACCCCTCCACTTT
CASSAGQGRRNSPLHF
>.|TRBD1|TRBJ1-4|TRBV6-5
TGTGCCAGCAGATTAGAGGGGGCAGCTAATGAAAAACTGTTTTTT
CASRLEGAANEKLFF
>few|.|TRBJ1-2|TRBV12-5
TGTGCTAGTGGTTTGGGCCAAGGGATTGGGGGCTACACCTTC
CASGLGQGIGGYTF
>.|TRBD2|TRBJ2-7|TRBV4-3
TGCGCCAGCAGCCAAGTCGGTGCAGCGGGGGGTGAACACGAGCAGTACTTC
CASSQVGAAGGEHEQYF
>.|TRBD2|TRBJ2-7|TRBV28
TGTGCCAGCAGTTTATCCCCGGCTAGCGGGGACCGCTACGAGCAGTACTTC
CASSLSPASGDRYEQYF
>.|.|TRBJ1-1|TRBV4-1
TGCGCCAGCAGCCAAGTTTCGAGCGCTGAAGCTTTCTTT
CASSQVSSAEAFF
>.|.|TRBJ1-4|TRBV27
TGTGCCAGCACCCTGTCCGGGGGGTTGGGCGAAAAACTGTTTTTT
CASTLSGGLGEKLFF
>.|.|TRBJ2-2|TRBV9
TGTGCCAGCAGCGTAGTTCCCGGGGAGCTGTTTTTT
CASSVVPGELFF
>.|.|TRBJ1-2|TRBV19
TGTGCCAGTAGTAACCGGGACGGCTTGAACTATGGCTACACCTTC
CASSNRDGLNYGYTF
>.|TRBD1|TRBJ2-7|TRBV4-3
TGCGCCAGCAGCCAAGCAGGGACAGGGAACTACGAGCAGTACTTC
CASSQAGTGNYEQYF
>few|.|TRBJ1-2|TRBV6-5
TGTGCCAGCAGTTATTGGCGTGACTACACCTTC
CASSYWRDYTF